The T cell receptor beta chain described here comes from a study of blood T cells in healthy people across ages. Whole-study findings and limits: More naive CD4+ cells and higher diversity were found in long-lived than in aged donors.

The germline gives CDR1 MDHEN, CDR2 SYDVKM. The CDR3 consists of 12 residues. A second PCR of 7 to 11 cycles used a sample-barcoded 5' primer and a J-beta primer mix. TCRdb recomputed calls from the 5' RACE reads with MiXCR, one row per CDR3 protein. Counted here are fewer than 950,000 distinct CDR3 sequences, about 55% occurring once; the ten biggest clones make up 41%. In the case of this clonotype: Its cognate antigen is unknown. Sequence at one end of the junction differs from germline and may be a read error.

The gene calls are TRBV28 and TRBJ2-1; D not resolved. This TCR came from a man at least 80 years old in good health. The specimen sequenced was blood. CDR3 DNA sequence: TGTGCCAGCAGTTTCGGCTACAATGGGCAGTTCTTC. Amino acid sequence: CASSFGYNGQFF.